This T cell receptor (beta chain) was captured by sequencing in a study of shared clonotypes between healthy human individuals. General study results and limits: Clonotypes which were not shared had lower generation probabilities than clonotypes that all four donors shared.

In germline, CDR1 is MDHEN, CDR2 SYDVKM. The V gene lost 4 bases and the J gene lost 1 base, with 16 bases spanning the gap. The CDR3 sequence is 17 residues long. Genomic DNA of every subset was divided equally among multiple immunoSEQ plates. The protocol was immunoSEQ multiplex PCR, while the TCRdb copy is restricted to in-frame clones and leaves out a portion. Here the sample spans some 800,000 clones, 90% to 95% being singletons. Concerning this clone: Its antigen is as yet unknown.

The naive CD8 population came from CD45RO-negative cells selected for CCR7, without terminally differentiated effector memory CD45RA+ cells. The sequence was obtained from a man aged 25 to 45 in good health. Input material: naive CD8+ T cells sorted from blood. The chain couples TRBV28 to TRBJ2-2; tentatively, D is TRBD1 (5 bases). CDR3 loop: CASSSEPPTENTGELFF. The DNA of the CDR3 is TGTGCCAGCAGTTCCGAGCCACCGACAGAGAACACCGGGGAGCTGTTTTTT. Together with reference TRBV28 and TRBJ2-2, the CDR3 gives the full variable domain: DVKVTQSSRYLVKRTGEKVFLECVQDMDHENMFWYRQDPGLGLRLIYFSYDVKMKEKGDIPEGYSVSREKKERFSLILESASTNQTSMYLCASSSEPPTENTGELFFGEGSRLTVL.